Below, 25 T cell receptor beta chains from the same sample are listed, as sequenced in a study of regulatory T cells. Study findings and constraints: Hydrophobic residues at CDR3 positions 6 and 7 were enriched in conventional CD4+ T cells of CD3G-deficient patients.

For these receptors, no antigen is known. The PCR used 52 TRBV and 13 TRBJ primers. Profiled with immunoSEQ multiplex PCR; TCRdb holds only in-frame clones, not every one. The sample carries about 32,000 clones, around nine tenths recorded once. Sequencing was done on a sample of conventional CD4+ T cells sorted from blood. These receptors originate from a young adult with CD3G deficiency.

The CDR3 region is CASSLFRGKGTEAFF. CDR3 DNA: TGTGCCAGCAGTTTATTTAGGGGAAAGGGAACTGAAGCTTTCTTT. The chain uses TRBV28 and TRBJ1-1; D may be TRBD1 (5 bases). Trimming took 1 base from V and 5 from J, leaving 14 bases between them. CDR1 MDHEN and CDR2 SYDVKM come from the germline V gene. The CDR3 totals 15 residues.

The CDR3 loop is CASSETGAGGYEQYF. The CDR3 DNA is TGTGCCAGCAGTGAAACTGGAGCGGGGGGGTACGAGCAGTACTTC. V is TRBV6-1 and J is TRBJ2-7; 10 positions match TRBD2. This CDR3 region has 15 residues. After removal of 2 bases from V and 4 bases from J, the junction contained 5 bases not matched to a gene. Germline V gene data show CDR1 as MNHNS and CDR2 as SASEGT.

The rearrangement uses TRBV19 and TRBJ1-1; D gene ambiguous. Trimming took 4 bases from V and 2 from J, leaving 11 bases between them. CDR3 length: 14 amino acids. Germline V lookup: CDR1 LNHDA, CDR2 SQIVND (reference sequence). The CDR3 sequence: CASSKDRKNTEAFF. The CDR3 nucleotides read TGTGCCAGTAGTAAGGACCGAAAAAACACTGAAGCTTTCTTT.

In this sample, this clone turned up a few times. V usage is TRBV6-1 and J usage is TRBJ2-7; D not certain. Germline assignment: CDR1 MNHNS and CDR2 SASEGT. The CDR3 is 14 amino acids. V lost 1 base to trimming and J lost 0 bases, with 7 bases between them. This CDR3 reads CASSEGDHSYEQYF. The CDR3 DNA follows: TGTGCCAGCAGTGAAGGAGACCACTCCTACGAGCAGTACTTC.

The chain joins TRBV6-1 to TRBJ2-7; 9 positions agree with TRBD1. The junction had 6 bases not matched to a gene; V was cut back by 7 bases and J by 5 bases. Germline V gene sequence: CDR1 MNHNS, CDR2 SASEGT. The CDR3 is made up of 13 amino acids. The CDR3 bases are TGTGCCAGCAACCTGGGACAGGGAAACGAGCAGTACTTC. It is translated as CASNLGQGNEQYF.

The rearrangement joins TRBV21-1 to TRBJ1-5. TRBV21-1 is listed as a pseudogene. The CDR3 sequence is 13 residues long. CDR3 region: CASSKEGGQPQHF. In DNA, the CDR3 is TGTGCCAGCAGCAAAGAGGGCGGACAGCCCCAGCATTTT.

This chain connects TRBV19 to TRBJ1-1; D unclear. Germline V gene lookup returns CDR1 LNHDA and CDR2 SQIVND (reference sequence). V shed 9 bases and J shed 7 bases, with 18 bases lying between them. This CDR3 has 13 residues. The CDR3: CASKPDAGDEAFF. CDR3 DNA: TGTGCCAGCAAACCGGACGCAGGCGATGAAGCTTTCTTT.

This chain links TRBV7-2 with TRBJ2-7, with D possibly being TRBD2 (5 bases). The CDR3 totals 15 residues. The germline V and J ends were trimmed by 2 bases and 2 bases, with 13 bases remaining between them. Germline V lookup: CDR1 SGHTA, CDR2 FQGNSA. In DNA form, the CDR3 reads TGTGCCAGCAGCTTATCGAGCGGCAAACCCTACGAGCAGTACTTC. Protein product: CASSLSSGKPYEQYF.

The gene calls are TRBV28 and TRBJ1-1; 8 nucleotides line up with TRBD1. CDR1 MDHEN and CDR2 SYDVKM come from the germline V gene. The CDR3 length is 15 residues. V shed 10 bases, J shed 7 bases, and the junction held 17 bases outside the gene matches. CDR3: CATMGLGTGGFEAFF. CDR3 coding DNA: TGTGCCACAATGGGGCTAGGGACAGGAGGTTTTGAAGCTTTCTTT.

The rearrangement uses TRBV7-2 and TRBJ2-3, with 8 nucleotides matching TRBD2. Per germline, CDR1 SGHTA and CDR2 FQGNSA. The CDR3 consists of 14 residues. V lost 3 bases, J lost 5 bases, and 4 bases stayed unmatched. CDR3 amino acids: CASSFGGGIDTQYF. The CDR3, as DNA: TGTGCCAGCAGCTTCGGCGGGGGGATAGATACGCAGTATTTT.

This clone is a singleton in its sample. The chain recombines TRBV5-6 with TRBJ2-4, with TRBD1 matching over 11 bases. The CDR3 loop spans 18 amino acids. Germline lookup yields CDR1 SGHDT and CDR2 YYEEEE. J lost 1 base, V lost 1 base, and 7 bases had no gene match. DNA for the CDR3: TGTGCCAGCAGCTTGTGGGACAGGGGGATAGTGGCCAAAAACATTCAGTACTTC. This codes for CASSLWDRGIVAKNIQYF.

This sequence joins TRBV13 and TRBJ2-1; 9 bases fit TRBD2. CDR1 is PRHDT and CDR2 is FYEKMQ in the germline V gene (reference sequence). The CDR3 loop spans 14 amino acids. Trimming at V came to 5 bases and at J to 6 bases, leaving 5 bases not matched to a gene. The DNA of the CDR3 is TGTGCCAGCAGCCAAAAGGGACTAGCCAATGAGCAGTTCTTC. Protein sequence: CASSQKGLANEQFF. The variable domain in full, with the rest retrieved from reference TRBV13 and TRBJ2-1, is AAGVIQSPRHLIKEKRETATLKCYPIPRHDTVYWYQQGPGQDPQFLISFYEKMQSDKGSIPDRFSAQQFSDYHSELNMSSLELGDSALYFCASSQKGLANEQFFGPGTRLTVL.

This clone showed up just a few times. V and J are TRBV28 and TRBJ1-2; TRBD1 matches at 7 bases. Germline V gives CDR1 MDHEN, CDR2 SYDVKM. V was pared by 6 bases and J by 8 bases, with 6 bases of the junction left unmatched. This CDR3 contains 12 residues. In DNA form, the CDR3 reads TGTGCCAGCAGCGCGACAGGGAACGGCTACACCTTC. This codes for CASSATGNGYTF.

A word on this clone: Additional DNA sequences in this sample encode the identical CDR3. J is TRBJ2-1 and V is TRBV20-1; D perhaps matches TRBD1 (5 bases). Germline CDR1 DFQATT, CDR2 SNEGSKA (reference sequence). This CDR3 contains 11 residues. V was shortened by 3 bases and J by 6 bases, with 6 bases between the two germline ends. The CDR3 here is CSARQGNEQFF. DNA of the CDR3: TGCAGTGCTAGGCAGGGCAATGAGCAGTTCTTC.

The chain uses TRBV11-3 and TRBJ2-3, with no clear D. V was trimmed by 1 base and J by 7 bases, leaving 12 bases between them. Germline loops: CDR1 SGHNT, CDR2 YENEEA. This CDR3 has 14 residues. CDR3 protein: CASSLGAPYYTQYF. The CDR3 bases are TGTGCCAGCAGCTTAGGGGCCCCCTACTATACGCAGTATTTT.

The chain carries TRBV7-8 and TRBJ2-2; perhaps TRBD2 as D (7 bases). The V end lost 3 bases, the J end lost 3 bases, and 11 bases lay between the germline ends. Per the germline V gene, CDR1 is SGHVS and CDR2 is FQNEAQ. The CDR3 has 15 residues. The CDR3 spells CASSLAGADTGELFF. CDR3 DNA: TGTGCCAGCAGCTTGGCGGGGGCCGACACCGGGGAGCTGTTTTTT.

The chain carries TRBV5-4 and TRBJ2-1; 7 bases match TRBD2. Germline trimming cut 4 bases from V and 4 bases from J; bases unmatched to any gene: 8. Germline-derived CDR1 and CDR2 are SGHNT and YYREEE (reference sequence). This CDR3 is 15 amino acids long. The CDR3 DNA is TGTGCCAGCAGCAACGGGGGGATGGGGTACAATGAGCAGTTCTTC. Its translation is CASSNGGMGYNEQFF.

The chain links TRBV6-1 to TRBJ2-3; the D gene is possibly TRBD2 (5 bases). The germline CDR1 and CDR2 sequences are MNHNS and SASEGT. V was pared by 6 bases and J by 2 bases, with 12 bases between. The CDR3 has 14 residues. The chain's CDR3 is CASSRGLATDTQYF. The CDR3 nucleotides read TGTGCCAGCAGCCGAGGACTCGCCACAGATACGCAGTATTTT.

As DNA, the CDR3 is TGTGCCACCAAGGAAGAGACAGCGAACACTGAAGCTTTCTTT. Encoded protein: CATKEETANTEAFF. The chain links TRBV11-3 to TRBJ1-1; D might be TRBD1 (5 bases). Trimming took 10 bases from V and 1 from J, leaving 16 bases between them. Germline V CDR1 and CDR2: SGHNT, YENEEA. The CDR3 covers 14 residues. Together with reference TRBV11-3 and TRBJ1-1, the CDR3 gives the full variable domain: EAGVVQSPRYKIIEKKQPVAFWCNPISGHNTLYWYLQNLGQGPELLIRYENEEAVDDSQLPKDRFSAERLKGVDSTLKIQPAELGDSAVYLCATKEETANTEAFFGQGTRLTVV.

The chain carries TRBV19 and TRBJ1-1, with a tentative D call TRBD1 (6 bases). The CDR3 length is 13 residues. V was cut by 5 bases and J by 10 bases, with 17 bases left in between. Germline CDR1 LNHDA, CDR2 SQIVND (reference sequence). The CDR3 loop reads CASSPRTAGRAFF. CDR3 bases: TGTGCCAGTAGTCCGCGGACAGCCGGAAGAGCTTTCTTT.

This rearrangement joins TRBV28 to TRBJ1-2; D unclear. Germline assignment: CDR1 MDHEN and CDR2 SYDVKM. V was cut by 3 bases and J by 2 bases, with 10 bases left in between. This CDR3 has 14 residues. The CDR3 nucleotides are TGTGCCAGCAGTTTTAGTTTAAAGAACTATGGCTACACCTTC. It codes for CASSFSLKNYGYTF.

The chain has TRBV6-6 and TRBJ1-2; tentatively, D is TRBD1 (5 bases). V was clipped by 5 bases and J by 8 bases, with 12 bases between them. The CDR3 is made up of 12 amino acids. The germline gives CDR1 MNHNY, CDR2 SVGAGI (reference sequence). CDR3 in amino acids: CASSLAGIGYTF. CDR3 DNA sequence: TGTGCCAGCAGTCTAGCAGGGATCGGCTACACCTTC.

Details on this clone: The same CDR3 also results from other DNA sequences found in this sample. The chain combines TRBV7-2 with TRBJ2-2, with no clear D. Germline V gene lookup returns CDR1 SGHTA and CDR2 FQGNSA. The CDR3 runs to 13 residues. Trimming left V 5 bases short and J 6 bases short, with 10 bases between. CDR3 sequence reads: CASSPGGAGELFF. DNA for the CDR3: TGTGCCAGCAGCCCGGGTGGTGCCGGGGAGCTGTTTTTT.

The chain joins TRBV5-1 to TRBJ2-1; TRBD2 matches 14 bases. The V and J ends lost 4 bases and 6 bases, in that order; junction bases with no gene match: 6. This CDR3 has 16 residues. Germline-derived CDR1 and CDR2 are SGHRS and YFSETQ. CDR3 sequence reads: CASSPGTSGGGNEQFF. The CDR3 bases are TGCGCCAGCAGCCCCGGGACTAGCGGGGGTGGCAATGAGCAGTTCTTC.

Notes on this clone: The sample contains more than one DNA sequence encoding this CDR3. The chain recombines TRBV6-6 with TRBJ1-3, with D perhaps TRBD1 (6 bases). Between the trimmed V and J ends, which lost 4 bases and 1 base, there was a span of 8 bases. Germline lookup yields CDR1 MNHNY and CDR2 SVGAGI (reference sequence). The CDR3 has 14 residues. CDR3 sequence: CASSFTGSGNTIYF. CDR3 DNA: TGTGCCAGCAGTTTTACAGGGTCTGGAAACACCATATATTTT.